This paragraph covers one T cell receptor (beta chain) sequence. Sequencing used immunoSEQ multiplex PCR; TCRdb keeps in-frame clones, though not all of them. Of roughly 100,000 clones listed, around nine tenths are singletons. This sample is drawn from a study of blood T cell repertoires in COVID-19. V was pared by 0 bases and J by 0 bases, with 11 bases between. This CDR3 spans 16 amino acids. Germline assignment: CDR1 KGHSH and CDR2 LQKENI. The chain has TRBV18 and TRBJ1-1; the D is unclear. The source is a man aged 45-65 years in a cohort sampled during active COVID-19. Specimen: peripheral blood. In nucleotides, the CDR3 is TGTGCCAGCTCACCACCATCCGCGGTATTGAACACTGAAGCTTTCTTT. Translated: CASSPPSAVLNTEAFF.